The 27 T cell receptor beta chains reported below all come from one sample, sequenced in a study of blood T cells in healthy people across ages. Primed by a sample-barcoded 5' primer and a J-beta primer mix, a second PCR proceeded for 7 to 11 cycles. MiXCR, applied by TCRdb to the 5' RACE reads, yields one record per CDR3 protein. The data contain over 1.5 million distinct CDR3 sequences, about 49% of them singletons. Sequencing was performed on blood. The receptors come from a woman between 35 and 50 years old in good health.

V and J are TRBV18 and TRBJ2-7, with TRBD2 identical over 10 bases. The CDR3 is 16 amino acids. Trimming cost V 6 bases and J 7 bases; bases outside gene matches: 15. The germline V gene encodes CDR1 KGHSH and CDR2 LQKENI. In nucleotides, the CDR3 is TGTGCCAGCTCCCCCGAGCTAGCGGGGGTGATAAATGAGCAGTACTTC. Residues: CASSPELAGVINEQYF.

The sample holds a few counts of this clonotype. This chain connects TRBV4-3 to TRBJ2-5, with a possible D match to TRBD2 (5 bases). The CDR3 spans 14 residues. V lost 1 base and J 7 bases, leaving 13 bases between the germline ends. The V gene's germline CDR1 is LGHNA and CDR2 YSLEER. The CDR3 here is CASSQGGLLGTQYF. CDR3 nucleotides: TGCGCCAGCAGCCAAGGAGGGCTGCTGGGGACCCAGTACTTC.

This clonotype was recorded a few times. The CDR3 DNA is TGCAGTGCTAGAGGATCCGGGGTTCGGGGCTACACCTTC. Its translation is CSARGSGVRGYTF. The V gene is TRBV20-1, the J gene TRBJ1-2, with D unresolved. CDR1 DFQATT and CDR2 SNEGSKA come from the germline V gene (reference sequence). Deletions cut 1 base from V and 8 bases from J, with 14 bases between. The CDR3 sequence is 13 residues long.

The chain joins TRBV27 to TRBJ1-2, with 8 nucleotides matching TRBD1. The V gene's germline CDR1 is MNHEY and CDR2 SMNVEV (reference sequence). This CDR3 comprises 13 residues. Losses at the gene ends were 6 bases for V and 9 bases for J; bases not matched to a gene: 9. The CDR3 protein is CASREGQGGRYTF. The CDR3 nucleotides are TGTGCCAGCAGGGAAGGACAGGGTGGACGCTACACCTTC.

This clonotype was counted a few times. The rearrangement uses TRBV20-1 and TRBJ1-1, with 9 bases fitting TRBD1. CDR1 and CDR2 from the germline V gene are DFQATT and SNEGSKA (reference sequence). CDR3 length equals 15 residues. V lost 3 bases, J lost 0 bases, and 5 bases stayed unmatched. Here the CDR3 DNA reads TGCAGTGCTAGCCCCGGGACAGGGCTGAACACTGAAGCTTTCTTT. Translation gives CSASPGTGLNTEAFF.

The genes are TRBV6-1 and TRBJ1-5, with 8 bases that match TRBD1. This CDR3 has 17 residues. Germline V gene sequence: CDR1 MNHNS, CDR2 SASEGT. V shed 7 bases, J shed 6 bases, and the junction held 17 bases outside the gene matches. CDR3 bases: TGTGCCAGCAAGAAGTATGATGGGCAGGGGGCTTTTCAGCCCCAGCATTTT. Amino acid sequence: CASKKYDGQGAFQPQHF.

V gene TRBV7-2 combines with J gene TRBJ2-2; D uncertain. V was trimmed by 1 base and J by 0 bases, leaving 9 bases between them. This CDR3 spans 16 amino acids. Germline CDR1 and CDR2: SGHTA and FQGNSA. The CDR3 DNA reads as TGTGCCAGCAGCTTAGGTCAACGGACGAACACCGGGGAGCTGTTTTTT. Translated: CASSLGQRTNTGELFF.

The gene calls are TRBV6-2 or TRBV6-3 and TRBJ2-4; TRBD1 aligns across 7 bases. In germline, CDR1 is MNHEY, CDR2 SVGEGT. Losses at the gene ends were 7 bases for V and 0 bases for J; bases not matched to a gene: 9. CDR3 length: 16 residues. CDR3 region: CASTLPQGLAKNIQYF. The CDR3, as DNA: TGTGCCAGCACTCTACCACAGGGGCTAGCCAAAAACATTCAGTACTTC.

The chain couples TRBV14 to TRBJ2-6, with D perhaps matching TRBD1 or TRBD2 (5 bases each). CDR1 is SGHDN and CDR2 is FVKESK in the germline V gene. CDR3 length equals 17 residues. The ends were cut back, 4 bases at V and 0 bases at J, with 13 bases in the middle. The DNA for the CDR3 is TGTGCCAGCAGCCCGGGACGGAGATACTCTGGGGCCAACGTCCTGACTTTC. Translated: CASSPGRRYSGANVLTF.

This chain joins TRBV5-4 and TRBJ2-1, with 14 nucleotides matching TRBD2. From germline, CDR1 is SGHNT and CDR2 YYREEE (reference sequence). This CDR3 is 17 amino acids long. Trimming cost V 4 bases and J 0 bases; bases outside gene matches: 3. This chain's CDR3 is CASSRGLAGDSYNEQFF. The CDR3 DNA is TGTGCCAGCAGCCGGGGACTAGCGGGGGACTCCTACAATGAGCAGTTCTTC.

J is TRBJ2-1 and V is TRBV7-2; 8 bases fit TRBD2. The DNA end is a closer match to TRBJ2-7, so the J assignment may be wrong. Looked up from germline, CDR1 is SGHTA and CDR2 is FQGNSA. The CDR3 runs 14 residues. The DNA of the CDR3 is TGTGCCAGCAGCTTCGGGGGGGGATACAATGAGCAGTACTTC. Its translation is CASSFGGGYNEQYF.

The rearrangement joins TRBV5-1 to TRBJ1-6; D unresolved. From germline, CDR1 is SGHRS and CDR2 YFSETQ. The CDR3 totals 14 residues. With 1 base removed from V and 7 bases from J, the gap between germline ends came to 9 bases. DNA for the CDR3: TGCGCCAGCAGCTTGCTGACGGAGAATTCACCCCTCCACTTT. The encoded protein is CASSLLTENSPLHF.

The V and J genes are TRBV4-1 and TRBJ2-5, with TRBD2 identical over 13 bases. V was pared by 2 bases and J by 2 bases, with 5 bases of the junction left unmatched. Germline V gives CDR1 MGHRA, CDR2 YSYEKL. This CDR3 region has 17 residues. The CDR3 is CASSQQRLAGGQETQYF. The CDR3 DNA reads as TGCGCCAGCAGCCAACAAAGACTAGCGGGGGGACAAGAGACCCAGTACTTC.

The chain carries TRBV7-9 and TRBJ2-5; TRBD1 is a possible D gene (5 bases). V lost 2 bases to trimming and J lost 3 bases, with 13 bases between them. From germline, CDR1 is SEHNR and CDR2 FQNEAQ (reference sequence). This CDR3 has 15 amino acids. DNA of the CDR3: TGTGCCAGCAGCTTATTTTCTAACAGGAAAGAGACCCAGTACTTC. Its protein is CASSLFSNRKETQYF.

This chain connects TRBV3-1 to TRBJ1-2, with D hard to call. The CDR3 is 16 residues long. CDR1 LGHDT and CDR2 YNNKEL come from the germline V gene (reference sequence). Between the trimmed V and J ends, which lost 0 bases and 3 bases, there was a span of 14 bases. The CDR3 here is CASSQDIASVYYGYTF. CDR3 bases: TGTGCCAGCAGCCAAGATATAGCCAGTGTGTACTATGGCTACACCTTC.

The chain joins TRBV6-5 to TRBJ2-5; the D gene is possibly TRBD1 (5 bases). This CDR3 has 15 amino acids. Germline V gene sequence: CDR1 MNHEY, CDR2 SVGAGI. V lost 0 bases and J 0 bases, leaving 8 bases between the germline ends. The CDR3 sequence is CASSYSQGNQETQYF. The CDR3 DNA is TGTGCCAGCAGTTACTCCCAGGGTAACCAAGAGACCCAGTACTTC.

The V gene is TRBV3-1, the J gene TRBJ2-5; D could derive from TRBD1 or TRBD2 (5 bases each). Deletions cut 5 bases from V and 6 bases from J, with 22 bases between. CDR3 length equals 16 residues. The V gene's germline CDR1 is LGHDT and CDR2 YNNKEL (reference sequence). The CDR3 here is CASSSTETGPKKTQYF. The CDR3 DNA reads as TGTGCCAGCAGCTCAACTGAGACGGGACCTAAGAAGACCCAGTACTTC.

The chain links TRBV5-1 to TRBJ1-6; 7 bases fit TRBD1. With 3 bases clipped from V and 7 bases from J, the junction kept 16 bases outside the gene matches. This CDR3 region has 18 residues. CDR1 is SGHRS, CDR2 YFSETQ, per germline. For the CDR3, the DNA is TGCGCCAGCAGCTCACTAACCTCCCGGACAGGCCCAAATTCACCCCTCCACTTT. Protein product: CASSSLTSRTGPNSPLHF.

This clonotype came up a few times. V is TRBV14 and J is TRBJ1-2; the D is unclear. CDR1 SGHDN and CDR2 FVKESK come from the germline V gene. V was cut by 2 bases and J by 6 bases, with 10 bases left in between. The CDR3 runs 13 residues. The DNA of the CDR3 is TGTGCCAGCAGCCAACAACGGGAGCATGGCTACACCTTC. As protein: CASSQQREHGYTF.

The chain couples TRBV7-2 to TRBJ2-7, with D possibly called TRBD1 or TRBD2 (6 bases each). The length of the CDR3 is 17 residues. V lost 1 base and J 1 base, leaving 17 bases between the germline ends. CDR1 is SGHTA and CDR2 is FQGNSA in the germline V gene. CDR3 amino acids: CASSLGRGSTGSYEQYF. CDR3 DNA sequence: TGTGCCAGCAGCTTAGGGAGGGGGTCGACTGGGTCCTACGAGCAGTACTTC.

The chain is built from TRBV20-1 and TRBJ2-7, with D perhaps being TRBD1 or TRBD2 (5 bases each). From germline, CDR1 is DFQATT and CDR2 SNEGSKA (reference sequence). This CDR3 comprises 14 residues. The ends were cut back, 5 bases at V and 2 bases at J, with 16 bases in the middle. The CDR3 spells CSARLSGPAYEQYF. The CDR3 DNA is TGCAGTGCTCGACTTTCGGGACCGGCCTACGAGCAGTACTTC.

The chain recombines TRBV29-1 with TRBJ2-2, with TRBD1 as a possible D gene (6 bases). V lost 2 bases to trimming and J lost 0 bases, with 7 bases between them. Per germline, CDR1 SQVTM and CDR2 ANQGSEA. The length of the CDR3 is 14 residues. The CDR3 sequence: CSVEQGTNTGELFF. The CDR3 nucleotides read TGCAGCGTTGAACAGGGGACGAACACCGGGGAGCTGTTTTTT.

This clonotype was seen only a few times. The chain employs TRBV12-3 or TRBV12-4 and TRBJ2-7; no clear D gene. The CDR3 loop spans 13 amino acids. V was clipped by 7 bases and J by 0 bases, with 10 bases between them. The CDR3, as DNA: TGTGCCAGCACCCTTGGGAACTCCTACGAGCAGTACTTC. Amino acid sequence: CASTLGNSYEQYF.

The chain carries TRBV9 and TRBJ2-5, with D tentatively TRBD1 or TRBD2 (5 bases each). The V end lost 3 bases, the J end lost 2 bases, and 14 bases lay between the germline ends. Germline V gives CDR1 SGDLS, CDR2 YYNGEE. The CDR3 runs to 15 residues. Written as DNA, the CDR3 is TGTGCCAGCAGCGCCGGCGGGCGACAGCAAGAGACCCAGTACTTC. This gives the protein CASSAGGRQQETQYF.

V usage is TRBV27 and J usage is TRBJ2-1, with D perhaps matching TRBD2 (5 bases). Germline loops: CDR1 MNHEY, CDR2 SMNVEV (reference sequence). Trimming left V 3 bases short and J 6 bases short, with 18 bases between. This CDR3 is built from 16 residues. CDR3 residues: CASSFDTKPAGNEQFF. The CDR3 DNA reads as TGTGCCAGCAGTTTCGACACTAAACCGGCGGGCAATGAGCAGTTCTTC.

This clonotype was recorded at least ten times. The CDR3 nucleotides are TGTGCCAGCAGCCCGGACCGAGAGACCCAGTACTTC. Amino acid sequence: CASSPDRETQYF. This chain connects TRBV18 to TRBJ2-5; D is unresolved. The germline V gene has CDR1 KGHSH and CDR2 LQKENI. V lost 8 bases to trimming and J lost 4 bases, with 11 bases between them. CDR3 length equals 12 residues.

The V gene is TRBV4-3, the J gene TRBJ2-3; D possibly corresponds to TRBD1 (6 bases). The CDR3 extends over 13 amino acids. Germline values: CDR1 LGHNA, CDR2 YSLEER. Trimming cost V 0 bases and J 7 bases, with 8 bases left between them. The CDR3 DNA sequence: TGCGCCAGCAGCCAAGATGACAGGAATACGCAGTATTTT. Its protein is CASSQDDRNTQYF.